This TCR beta chain stems from a study of T cells in Graves' hyperthyroidism and ophthalmopathy. Patients were aged 18 to 65, had disease duration under 2 months, and had newly diagnosed hyperthyroidism. Clinical symptoms, serum thyroxine, TRAb, thyroid ultrasound and orbital computed tomography informed diagnoses. This CDR3 spans 15 amino acids. The V gene lost 6 bases and the J gene lost 3 bases, with 18 bases spanning the gap. Study-level points and caveats: Most expanded thyroid clonotypes above 0.001 recurred in blood.

The CDR3 regions of TCR beta were amplified from RNA transcripts. A set of HTBI primers served as the primers for a first-round RT-PCR of the TCR CDR3. A single record per CDR3 protein comes from TCRdb applying MiXCR to the multiplex PCR reads. The sample holds approximately 400,000 distinct CDR3 sequences, about 13% seen once. This clonotype was picked up one time. Its antigen is currently unknown. The chain employs TRBV12-3 or TRBV12-4 and TRBJ2-7, with D possibly being TRBD1 (5 bases). The source of this sequence is a man aged 25-45 years with Graves' hyperthyroidism that later progressed to Graves' ophthalmopathy. Sequencing input: blood. CDR3 residues: CASSRNRSDGYEQYF. CDR3 sequence (DNA): TGTGCCAGCAGCCGAAACAGGAGTGATGGCTACGAGCAGTACTTC.